This T cell receptor beta chain is from a study of human T cells and chemical hapten exposure. This sample's time point: patch test 2, 6 weeks after DPC sensitization. The treatment here: therapeutic diphenylcyclopropenone sensitization with weekly scalp DPC. Sequencing started from total RNA isolated from unfractionated whole blood. Notes on the study in general: Expanded TCRs produced significantly more large CDR3 similarity clusters than controls did. TCRs at a frequency above 1 in 1000 stayed unchanged with DPC sensitization.

Germline CDR1 is LGHDT and CDR2 is YNNKEL (reference sequence). This CDR3 region has 17 residues. Trimming removed 4 bases from V and 0 bases from J; junction bases left unmatched: 6. What the library attached to individual cDNA molecules were unique molecular identifiers. MiXCR was run by TCRdb on the RACE reads, yielding one entry per CDR3 protein. The table has 40,000 to 45,000 distinct CDR3 sequences, about 8.9% seen once. With regard to this clonotype: Its antigen is not identified.

Source: whole blood, taken in connection with sensitization to the hapten diphenylcyclopropenone (DPC). J is TRBJ2-6 and V is TRBV3-1; 7 bases fit TRBD1. This receptor was identified in a middle-aged woman with alopecia areata. Some clones in this sample may be carry-over from other donors' samples. The CDR3 protein is CASSRWGQTSGANVLTF. CDR3 DNA sequence: TGTGCCAGCAGCCGTTGGGGACAGACCTCTGGGGCCAACGTCCTGACTTTC.